This T cell receptor (beta chain) was recorded in a study of Tregs in tolerant kidney transplant recipients. Using immunoSEQ multiplex PCR, the repertoire was profiled, and TCRdb retains in-frame clones only, with some absent. The sample contains some 14,000 clones, more than 90% of which appear only once. Germline V gene data show CDR1 as LGHNA and CDR2 as YSLEER. The CDR3 sequence is 14 residues long. J lost 4 bases, V lost 5 bases, and 3 bases had no gene match. By share of the sample, this clone is medium-sized. This chain uses TRBV4-3 with TRBJ1-1, with 11 bases aligning to TRBD1. The specimen sequenced was CD8+ T cells from blood. This TCR was sampled from a human donor in good health. The CDR3: CASSWGTGGTEAFF. The DNA of the CDR3 is TGCGCCAGCAGCTGGGGGACAGGGGGCACTGAAGCTTTCTTT.